These 23 T cell receptor beta chains were all obtained from the same sample, sequenced in a study of immune characteristics of hereditary and idiopathic chronic pancreatitis. Profiled with immunoSEQ multiplex PCR; TCRdb holds only in-frame clones, not every one. The table has about 9,400 clones, more than 75% seen once; the top ten hold approximately 14%. Total pancreatectomy with islet autotransplantation was the source of the chronic pancreatitis pancreas tissue. Sequences were obtained from pancreas tissue with idiopathic chronic pancreatitis. These receptors all come from a human donor with chronic pancreatitis.

This clone was observed a handful of times. The rearrangement links TRBV28 to TRBJ2-3, with D perhaps matching TRBD2 (7 bases). Between the trimmed V and J ends, which lost 3 bases and 0 bases, there was a span of 13 bases. There are 16 residues in the CDR3. Germline CDR1 and CDR2: MDHEN and SYDVKM. This CDR3 is CASSLVGGGSTDTQYF. CDR3 sequence (DNA): TGTGCCAGCAGTTTGGTAGGGGGGGGAAGCACAGATACGCAGTATTTT.

In its sample, this clone was seen a few times. V is TRBV3-1 (or the pseudogene TRBV3-2) and J is TRBJ1-2, with TRBD1 matching 7 bases. With V trimmed by 4 bases and J by 4 bases, 12 bases remained unmatched. This CDR3 region has 16 residues. Germline V gene lookup returns CDR1 LGHDT and CDR2 YNNKEL (reference sequence). The CDR3 bases are TGTGCCAGCAGCCTGACTTCATCAGGGGGGTCCTATGGCTACACCTTC. Amino acids: CASSLTSSGGSYGYTF.

This rearrangement joins TRBV5-1 to TRBJ1-4; TRBD1 matches 7 bases. CDR3 size: 15 residues. Germline V lookup: CDR1 SGHRS, CDR2 YFSETQ. With 3 bases clipped from V and 5 bases from J, the junction kept 7 bases outside the gene matches. CDR3 in DNA: TGCGCCAGCAGCTCAAGGACAGGAGGAAATGAAAAACTGTTTTTT. Protein: CASSSRTGGNEKLFF. The variable domain in full, with the rest retrieved from reference TRBV5-1 and TRBJ1-4, is KAGVTQTPRYLIKTRGQQVTLSCSPISGHRSVSWYQQTPGQGLQFLFEYFSETQRNKGNFPGRFSGRQFSNSRSEMNVSTLELGDSALYLCASSSRTGGNEKLFFGSGTQLSVL.

Comment on this clone: A read error may produce the germline difference seen at one junction end. The V gene is TRBV2, the J gene TRBJ1-1, with a possible D match to TRBD1 (6 bases). Germline values: CDR1 SNHLY, CDR2 FYNNEI. This CDR3 is built from 18 residues. The CDR3 loop is CASSEVGYLNREPTEAFF. CDR3 DNA sequence: TGTGCCAGCAGCGAAGTTGGGTATCTCAACAGGGAACCCACTGAAGCTTTCTTT.

The chain recombines TRBV15 with TRBJ2-2; 11 positions agree with TRBD1. V trimming: 2 bases; J trimming: 8 bases; junction bases outside the gene matches: 7. This CDR3 contains 16 residues. From germline, CDR1 is LNHNV and CDR2 YYDKDF (reference sequence). CDR3 sequence reads: CATSRHRDRGDGELFF. The CDR3 DNA reads as TGTGCCACCAGCAGACACCGGGACAGGGGGGATGGGGAGCTGTTTTTT.

This clone was seen a single time. The chain combines TRBV7-6 with TRBJ1-5, with D uncertain. This CDR3 is built from 12 residues. The germline gives CDR1 SGHVS, CDR2 FNYEAQ. V shed 5 bases and J shed 11 bases, with 13 bases lying between them. CDR3 sequence reads: CASSRAGGAQHF. The CDR3 region has the DNA TGTGCCAGCAGCCGGGCCGGAGGAGCCCAGCATTTT.

J is TRBJ1-2 and V is TRBV29-1; no reliable D call. The V end lost 0 bases, the J end lost 4 bases, and 9 bases lay between the germline ends. This CDR3 region has 13 residues. In germline, CDR1 is SQVTM, CDR2 ANQGSEA. CDR3 in amino acids: CSVEEGGGYGYTF. The CDR3, as DNA: TGCAGCGTTGAAGAAGGCGGTGGCTATGGCTACACCTTC.

The V gene is TRBV12-2, the J gene TRBJ1-4; the table calls TRBD1, which could not be checked here. TRBV12-2 is reported as a pseudogene. This CDR3 has 16 residues. The CDR3 sequence: CASRFILTGASEKLFF. The CDR3 bases are TGTGCAAGTCGCTTTATCCTGACAGGGGCTTCCGAAAAACTGTTTTTT.

Only one count was recorded for this clone. V usage is TRBV5-6 and J usage is TRBJ2-2, with D uncertain. V lost 4 bases, J lost 5 bases, and 12 bases lay in between. This CDR3 has 14 amino acids. CDR1 is SGHDT, CDR2 YYEEEE, per germline. The CDR3 nucleotides read TGTGCCAGCAGCCTCGGTACGGATACCGGGGAGCTGTTTTTT. The encoded protein is CASSLGTDTGELFF.

This chain connects TRBV29-1 to TRBJ1-4; 7 bases match TRBD1. CDR3 length equals 15 residues. J was trimmed by 3 bases and V by 6 bases; bases with no gene match: 10. Germline V lookup: CDR1 SQVTM, CDR2 ANQGSEA. This CDR3 reads CSVSGTANPNEKLFF. In nucleotides, the CDR3 is TGCAGCGTGTCCGGGACAGCCAACCCTAATGAAAAACTGTTTTTT.

J is TRBJ1-5 and V is TRBV19; 7 bases match TRBD1. This CDR3 is built from 16 residues. With V trimmed by 9 bases and J by 3 bases, 14 bases remained unmatched. Germline V gene lookup returns CDR1 LNHDA and CDR2 SQIVND (reference sequence). CDR3 DNA: TGTGCCAGCCACACAAACACGGGACAGTTCAATCAGCCCCAGCATTTT. Translation gives CASHTNTGQFNQPQHF.

The CDR3 DNA is TGTGCCAGCAGCCTGGGGAGGGGAGAGGTGCGCGAGCAGTACGTC. Protein product: CASSLGRGEVREQYV. This chain uses TRBV6-5 with TRBJ2-7, with 7 bases lining up with TRBD2. The CDR3 extends over 15 amino acids. Germline lookup yields CDR1 MNHEY and CDR2 SVGAGI. With 6 bases clipped from V and 6 bases from J, the junction kept 14 bases outside the gene matches.

The chain combines TRBV19 with TRBJ1-1; D unclear. The CDR3 has 12 amino acids. Germline V gene sequence: CDR1 LNHDA, CDR2 SQIVND (reference sequence). Trimming left V 5 bases short and J 11 bases short, with 15 bases between. The CDR3 DNA reads TGTGCCAGTAGTCTCGTGGACGGCGCGGCTTTCTTT. Translating gives CASSLVDGAAFF.

The chain carries TRBV5-1 and TRBJ1-2; a weak D match, TRBD1 (5 bases). The CDR3 loop spans 16 amino acids. Germline assignment: CDR1 SGHRS and CDR2 YFSETQ. V lost 4 bases and J 8 bases, leaving 24 bases between the germline ends. The CDR3 nucleotides are TGCGCCAGCAGCGCCGGGACCCAGGGAGGGTACAACGGCTACACCTTC. Its translation: CASSAGTQGGYNGYTF.

The V gene is TRBV12-3 or TRBV12-4, the J gene TRBJ2-5; a weak D match, TRBD2 (6 bases). The CDR3 consists of 12 residues. Trimming cost V 8 bases and J 6 bases, with 13 bases left between them. This CDR3 is CASGPGVKTQYF. The CDR3 DNA follows: TGTGCCAGCGGGCCGGGGGTAAAGACCCAGTACTTC.

The chain is built from TRBV2 and TRBJ2-3, with TRBD2 identical over 13 bases. V shed 4 bases, J shed 5 bases, and the junction held 0 bases outside the gene matches. CDR1 and CDR2 (germline): SNHLY, FYNNEI. The CDR3 contains 14 residues. CDR3 in amino acids: CASSGTSGGDTQYF. The CDR3 nucleotides read TGTGCCAGCAGTGGGACTAGCGGGGGAGATACGCAGTATTTT.

V usage is TRBV5-1 and J usage is TRBJ1-1; D perhaps matches TRBD1 (5 bases). The CDR3 loop spans 14 amino acids. CDR1 is SGHRS, CDR2 YFSETQ, per germline. V was shortened by 0 bases and J by 7 bases, with 13 bases between the two germline ends. CDR3 nucleotides: TGCGCCAGCAGCTTGGAACAATCGGGGGGTGAAGCTTTCTTT. Residues: CASSLEQSGGEAFF.

In this sample, this clone turned up a few times. The chain links TRBV5-8 to TRBJ2-7; 10 bases map to TRBD2. V was pared by 6 bases and J by 5 bases, with 11 bases of the junction left unmatched. The CDR3 runs to 15 residues. From germline, CDR1 is SGHTS and CDR2 YDEGEE. The CDR3 nucleotides read TGTGCCAGCAACCCCAGCGGGGGGGCTCTCAACGAGCAGTACTTC. It encodes CASNPSGGALNEQYF.

This chain connects TRBV1 to TRBJ2-7; the listed D gene, TRBD2, was not tested against the DNA. TRBV1 is classified as a pseudogene. This CDR3 contains 16 residues. The CDR3 region has the DNA TGCACCAGCAGCCGACCCGCTAGTCCCCCCTCCTACGAGCAGTACGTC. It translates to CTSSRPASPPSYEQYV.

This chain connects TRBV12-3 or TRBV12-4 to TRBJ2-3; D is ambiguous. The ends were cut back, 2 bases at V and 4 bases at J, with 4 bases in the middle. This CDR3 comprises 12 residues. The CDR3 loop reads CASSLNADTQYF. The CDR3 DNA reads as TGTGCCAGCAGTTTAAACGCAGATACGCAGTATTTT.

V gene TRBV9 combines with J gene TRBJ2-1; 7 bases match TRBD1. There are 15 residues in the CDR3. CDR1 is SGDLS, CDR2 YYNGEE, per germline. Losses at the gene ends were 1 base for V and 5 bases for J; bases not matched to a gene: 6. The CDR3 protein is CASSVSGQPNNEQFF. CDR3 in DNA: TGTGCCAGCAGCGTATCGGGACAGCCGAACAATGAGCAGTTCTTC.

This clone was observed a handful of times. For the CDR3, the DNA is TGTGCCAGCAGTGATGAACGGAACACTGAAGCTTTCTTT. Translating gives CASSDERNTEAFF. V usage is TRBV2 and J usage is TRBJ1-1; D not resolved. CDR1 is SNHLY and CDR2 is FYNNEI in the germline V gene. Trimming removed 3 bases at V and 1 base at J, with 6 bases between. The CDR3 sequence is 13 residues long.

The chain couples TRBV18 to TRBJ1-1; possible D gene TRBD1, 5 bases. The V gene lost 3 bases and the J gene lost 0 bases, with 14 bases spanning the gap. Germline values: CDR1 KGHSH, CDR2 LQKENI. The CDR3 runs 16 residues. CDR3 region: CASSPLGQNLNTEAFF. The DNA for the CDR3 is TGTGCCAGCTCACCGCTCGGACAAAACTTGAACACTGAAGCTTTCTTT.